Presented here are 7 T cell receptor beta chains from one specimen sequenced in a study of shared clonotypes between healthy human individuals. Generated by immunoSEQ multiplex PCR, the TCRdb table keeps only in-frame clones and is missing some. The sample has some 2,000,000 clones; approximately 96% are singletons. Sequencing was carried out using naive CD4+ T cells sorted from blood. The subset denotes: CD45RA+ positively selected. The receptors stem from a man between 18 and 35 years old in good health.

This clone was observed a few times. The rearrangement uses TRBV9 and TRBJ1-2; D is uncertain. CDR3 length: 14 residues. Trimming left V 0 bases short and J 2 bases short, with 8 bases between. CDR1 SGDLS and CDR2 YYNGEE come from the germline V gene. DNA for the CDR3: TGTGCCAGCAGCGTAGATTTGCGGAACTATGGCTACACCTTC. Its translation is CASSVDLRNYGYTF. The full variable domain, its missing parts supplied by reference TRBV9 and TRBJ1-2, is DSGVTQTPKHLITATGQRVTLRCSPRSGDLSVYWYQQSLDQGLQFLIQYYNGEERAKGNILERFSAQQFPDLHSELNLSSLELGDSALYFCASSVDLRNYGYTFGSGTRLTVV.

Written as DNA, the CDR3 is TGTGCCATCAGTGGGACTAGCGGGAGGGATAGTGGTAACGAGCAGTACTTC. Protein sequence: CAISGTSGRDSGNEQYF. This chain links TRBV10-3 with TRBJ2-7; 15 positions match TRBD2. The length of the CDR3 is 17 residues. Trimming took 4 bases from V and 5 from J; bases not matched to a gene: 9. Per germline, CDR1 ENHRY and CDR2 SYGVKD.

This clone was detected once. The chain combines TRBV5-6 with TRBJ2-7; D is possibly TRBD2 (5 bases). Trimming removed 3 bases at V and 1 base at J, with 14 bases between. The CDR3 runs to 15 residues. Germline-derived CDR1 and CDR2 are SGHDT and YYEEEE. CDR3 loop: CASSYRADFSYEQYF. The CDR3 DNA sequence: TGTGCCAGCAGCTACCGGGCGGACTTTTCCTACGAGCAGTACTTC.

This chain joins TRBV15 and TRBJ1-2, with a weak D call TRBD1 (6 bases). Trimming left V 1 base short and J 5 bases short, with 17 bases between. The CDR3 length is 16 residues. Germline CDR1 and CDR2: LNHNV and YYDKDF (reference sequence). CDR3 DNA: TGTGCCACCAGCAGAGCCCCCCAGGGAGGGGGTTATGGCTACACCTTC. Its protein is CATSRAPQGGGYGYTF. The full variable domain, in which reference TRBV15 and TRBJ1-2 provide the parts outside the CDR3, is DAMVIQNPRYQVTQFGKPVTLSCSQTLNHNVMYWYQQKSSQAPKLLFHYYDKDFNNEADTPDNFQSRRPNTSFCFLDIRSPGLGDTAMYLCATSRAPQGGGYGYTFGSGTRLTVV.

The V call is TRBV2, the J call TRBJ2-5, with TRBD1 matching 8 bases. The CDR3 is 14 amino acids. Per the germline V gene, CDR1 is SNHLY and CDR2 is FYNNEI. V gave up 8 bases and J gave up 5 bases; unmatched junction bases: 10. CDR3 sequence reads: CASGSQGAGETQYF. The CDR3 DNA follows: TGTGCCAGCGGGTCGCAGGGGGCCGGGGAGACCCAGTACTTC.

The chain employs TRBV28 and TRBJ2-7; D is undetermined. The V end lost 2 bases, the J end lost 1 base, and 9 bases lay between the germline ends. This CDR3 is built from 14 residues. Germline V gives CDR1 MDHEN, CDR2 SYDVKM. This chain's CDR3 is CASSLRVVSYEQYF. The CDR3 DNA reads as TGTGCCAGCAGTTTACGGGTGGTTTCCTACGAGCAGTACTTC.

J is TRBJ1-1 and V is TRBV7-9, with TRBD1 identical over 12 bases. There are 18 residues in the CDR3. Looked up from germline, CDR1 is SEHNR and CDR2 is FQNEAQ (reference sequence). The V gene end was trimmed by 3 bases and the J gene end by 1 base; junction bases not matched to a gene: 9. The CDR3 reads CASSFELGQGARNTEAFF. The CDR3 DNA follows: TGTGCCAGCAGCTTTGAGCTGGGACAGGGGGCCCGGAACACTGAAGCTTTCTTT.